This section outlines one T cell receptor beta chain sequence together with its context. Antigen specificity is unknown. The data belong to a study of human T cells and chemical hapten exposure. Study background: Upper-back patches of 0.01% DPC were read at 6 days. Study results and limitations: PT1 expanded TCR counts correlated positively with patch test score. Among expanded TCRs, significantly more large CDR3 similarity clusters formed than among controls.

Described time point: patch test 3, about 24 weeks after DPC sensitization. Noted treatment: therapeutic diphenylcyclopropenone sensitization with weekly scalp DPC. What the library attached to individual cDNA molecules were unique molecular identifiers. A single record per CDR3 protein comes from TCRdb applying MiXCR to the RACE reads. The data show more than 45,000 distinct CDR3 sequences, with approximately 13% seen just once and 2.4% held by the top ten. The CDR3 spans 14 residues. Germline CDR1 and CDR2: MDHEN and SYDVKM. The V end was cut by 5 bases, the J end by 11 bases, with 21 bases between.

The J gene is TRBJ1-2, the V gene TRBV28; the D gene is possibly TRBD1 (5 bases). This material consisted of whole blood, taken in connection with sensitization to the hapten diphenylcyclopropenone (DPC). The TCR sequence derives from a man aged 25-40 years with alopecia areata. Some clones in this sample may be carry-over from other donors' samples. CDR3 in amino acids: CASSAPTTSGPYTF. Written as DNA, the CDR3 is TGTGCCAGCAGTGCCCCCACAACATCGGGACCTTACACCTTC.